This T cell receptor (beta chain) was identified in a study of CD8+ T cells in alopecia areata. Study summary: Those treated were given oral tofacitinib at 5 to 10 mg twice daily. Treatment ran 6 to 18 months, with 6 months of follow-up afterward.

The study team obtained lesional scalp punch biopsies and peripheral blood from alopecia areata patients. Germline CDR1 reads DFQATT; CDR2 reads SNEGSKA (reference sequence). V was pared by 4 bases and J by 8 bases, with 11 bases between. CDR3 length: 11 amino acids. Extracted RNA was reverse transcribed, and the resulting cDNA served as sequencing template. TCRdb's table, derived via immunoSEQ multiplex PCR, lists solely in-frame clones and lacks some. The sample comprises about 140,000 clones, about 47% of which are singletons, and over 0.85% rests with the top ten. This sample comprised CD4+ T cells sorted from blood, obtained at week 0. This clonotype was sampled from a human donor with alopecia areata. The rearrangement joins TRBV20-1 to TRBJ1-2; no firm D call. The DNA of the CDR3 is TGCAGTGCTAACCCGACCTTAGGCTACACCTTC. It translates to CSANPTLGYTF.